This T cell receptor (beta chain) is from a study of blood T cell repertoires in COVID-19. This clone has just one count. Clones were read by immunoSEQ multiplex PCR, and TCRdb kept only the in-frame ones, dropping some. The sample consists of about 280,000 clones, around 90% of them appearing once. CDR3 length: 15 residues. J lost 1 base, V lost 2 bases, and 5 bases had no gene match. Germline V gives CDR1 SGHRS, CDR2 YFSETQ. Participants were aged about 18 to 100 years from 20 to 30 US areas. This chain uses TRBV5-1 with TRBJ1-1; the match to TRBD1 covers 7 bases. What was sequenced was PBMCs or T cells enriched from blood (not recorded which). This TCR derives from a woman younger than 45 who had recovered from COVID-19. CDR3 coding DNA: TGCGCCAGCAGCTTAATGACAGGGTCGAACACTGAAGCTTTCTTT. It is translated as CASSLMTGSNTEAFF.